This T cell receptor (beta chain) was identified in a study of CD8+CD57+ T cells in acquired aplastic anemia listed by TCRdb under 2018. Turning to the overall study: DNA extracted from sorted CD4+ and CD8+ cells had a mean of 3.2 ug, with a range of 0.2 to 27.4 ug. CD8+CD57+ expansion was defined as a frequency above the mean frequency observed in healthy subjects. Results and caveats for the whole study, not just this receptor: Approximately 27 CD8+ CDR3 sequences were found in both patients and controls but appeared to be highly expressed in patients and within the immunodominant clones of the patients. No significant difference in CD8+ Simpson's diversity was found between patients and healthy controls (P=0.060).

Profiling of TCR beta VDJ combinations and CDR3 sequences used genomic DNA as the template. An Illumina HiSeq 2000 was used for TCR repertoire sequencing. On the authors' methods: TRBV/TRBJ rearrangement plots, CDR3 size and DJ length profiles, and Simpson's diversity index were used to evaluate the repertoires. The immunodominant clone was defined as the most abundant DNA sequence in deep sequencing data. CDR3 amino acid sequences were screened for sharing across subjects and were compared with published repertoires and the VDJdb database. TCRdb redid the processing of the public reads, applying fastp at Q25 and MiXCR, and retained in-frame beta chains. One record per CDR3 amino acid sequence lists the most common genes and DNA. TCRdb's processing, not the authors' own work, is the source of the V and J calls. For this sample the table gives 310,000 or so distinct CDR3 sequences, of which approximately 60% were detected only once. 1.3% of the sample comes from the top ten.

The table lists this clonotype with a few counts. Its antigen is unknown. No much larger clone is present one base from it, and per-base qualities are unavailable. Via the germline V gene, CDR1 is SQVTM and CDR2 ANQGSEA. The CDR3, from cysteine to phenylalanine, totals 13 residues. Only the CDR3 DNA is retained, 39 bases long and in frame from the first base. V is trimmed back by 6 bases and J by 4 bases, and the junction contains 8 bases that no gene match accounts for. Patients chosen for sequencing had shown expansion of CD8+CD57+ cells by flow cytometry. All patients had severe acquired aplastic anemia diagnosed by International Study of Aplastic Anemia and Agranulocytosis and Camitta criteria. Patients had received no therapy at the time of blood sampling. In this study, sorted CD4+ and CD8+ T cells from the blood of healthy subjects and of severe aplastic anemia patients had their TCR repertoires deep-sequenced. Patients were enrolled in the USA under clinicaltrials.gov protocols 00001620, 01623167, 00001397, 00071045, 00081523 and 00961064. Ficoll-Paque density gradient centrifugation was used to isolate peripheral blood mononuclear cells. Before DNA extraction, CD4+ and CD8+ T cells were sorted with FACS or magnetic beads.

Sample: sorted CD4+, CD8+, or CD8+CD57+ T cells (not recorded which) from PBMCs. Here the chain combines TRBV29-1 and TRBJ1-1, with 7 middle bases fitting TRBD1. The TCR comes from a human donor with aplastic anemia. The nucleotides are TGCAGCGTGGCAGGGGGGATGAGCACTGAAGCTTTCTTT. This translates into CSVAGGMSTEAFF.